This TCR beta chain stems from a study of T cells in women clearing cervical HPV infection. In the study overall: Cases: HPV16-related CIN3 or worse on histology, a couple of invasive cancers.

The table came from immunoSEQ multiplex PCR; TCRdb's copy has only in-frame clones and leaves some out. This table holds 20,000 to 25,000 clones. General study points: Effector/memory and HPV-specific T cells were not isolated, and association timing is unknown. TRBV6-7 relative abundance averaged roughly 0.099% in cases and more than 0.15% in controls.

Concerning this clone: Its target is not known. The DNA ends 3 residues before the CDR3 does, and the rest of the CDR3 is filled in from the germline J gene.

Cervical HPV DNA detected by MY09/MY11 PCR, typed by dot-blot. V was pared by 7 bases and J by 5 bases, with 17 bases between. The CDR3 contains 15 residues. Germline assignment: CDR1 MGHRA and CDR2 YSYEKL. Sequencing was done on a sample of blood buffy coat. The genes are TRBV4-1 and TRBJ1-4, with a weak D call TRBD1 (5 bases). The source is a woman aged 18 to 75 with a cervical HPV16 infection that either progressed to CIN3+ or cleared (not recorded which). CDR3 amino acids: CASIDRGGRNEKLFF. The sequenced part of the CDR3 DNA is TGCGCCAGCATCGATAGGGGAGGGCGCAATGAAAAA.